This T cell receptor (beta chain) stems from a study of cytomegalovirus exposure and HLA in healthy donors. Overall study findings and caveats: Rare TCR sequences predominated, though certain public TCRs were found in many donors.

The donors were members of the roughly 120-subject validation cohort (separate from the approximately 670-subject first cohort). This clone was recorded a few times. What it binds is not known. The protocol was immunoSEQ multiplex PCR, while the TCRdb copy is restricted to in-frame clones and leaves out a portion. In the table there are some 70,000 clones, around four fifths of which are singletons. The TCR was taken from a man aged 25-40 years in good health and CMV-seronegative. Sequencing was performed on PBMCs.

The CDR3 sequence is CASSPRTGGAYGYTF. The CDR3 coding sequence is TGTGCCAGCAGCCCCCGGACAGGGGGCGCGTATGGCTACACCTTC. This chain uses TRBV7-2 with TRBJ1-2; 11 bases align to TRBD1. J lost 5 bases, V lost 5 bases, and 7 bases had no gene match. CDR3 length: 15 residues. Germline V lookup: CDR1 SGHTA, CDR2 FQGNSA.